The T cell receptor beta chain under discussion was sequenced for a study of cytomegalovirus exposure and HLA in healthy donors. Study observations and caveats: In a later analysis, at a false discovery rate of 0.05, 16,951 TCR beta sequences matched HLA alleles. Later analysis revealed greater clonal expansion in HLA-associated TCR beta chains than in equally common others. With high specificity and sensitivity, the classifier reportedly diagnosed cytomegalovirus status.

The PCR ran on 60 Vbeta and 13 Jbeta primers. The table came from immunoSEQ multiplex PCR; TCRdb's copy has only in-frame clones and leaves some out. Found here are about 200,000 clones; the top ten clones hold over 0.95%. Germline trimming cut 2 bases from V and 5 bases from J; bases unmatched to any gene: 6. This CDR3 has 15 residues. Germline V lookup: CDR1 MNHNY, CDR2 SVGAGI (reference sequence). For this clone: The antigen is not known.

Sequencing used PBMCs. The chain uses TRBV6-6 and TRBJ2-7; TRBD1 matches at 10 bases. The TCR sequence derives from a girl aged 2-10 years in good health and CMV-seropositive. The CDR3 protein is CASSYIRQGAHEQYF. DNA for the CDR3: TGTGCCAGCAGTTACATCCGACAGGGGGCCCACGAGCAGTACTTC.